These 12 T cell receptor beta chains share one sample of origin, sequenced in a study of blood T cell repertoires in COVID-19. Clones were read by immunoSEQ multiplex PCR, and TCRdb kept only the in-frame ones, dropping some. The sample has 99,000 or so clones, roughly 76% seen once. The sequencing input was peripheral blood. These receptors were collected from a woman aged 65 to 85 with acute or convalescent COVID-19.

For this clone: Other DNA sequences in this specimen translate into the identical CDR3. The chain couples TRBV5-1 to TRBJ2-7; 8 bases are a match to TRBD1. In germline, CDR1 is SGHRS, CDR2 YFSETQ. The CDR3 covers 14 residues. J lost 3 bases, V lost 0 bases, and 2 bases had no gene match. CDR3 residues: CASSLDGQGYEQYF. DNA of the CDR3: TGCGCCAGCAGCTTGGATGGACAGGGCTACGAGCAGTACTTC. The full variable domain, its missing parts supplied by reference TRBV5-1 and TRBJ2-7, is KAGVTQTPRYLIKTRGQQVTLSCSPISGHRSVSWYQQTPGQGLQFLFEYFSETQRNKGNFPGRFSGRQFSNSRSEMNVSTLELGDSALYLCASSLDGQGYEQYFGPGTRLTVT.

This clone has a single count. The J gene is TRBJ2-1, the V gene TRBV5-4, with a weak D call TRBD1 (6 bases). The V gene lost 4 bases and the J gene lost 3 bases, with 8 bases spanning the gap. From germline, CDR1 is SGHNT and CDR2 YYREEE (reference sequence). This CDR3 region has 13 residues. CDR3 sequence (DNA): TGTGCCAGCAGCCCGGGACACTACAATGAGCAGTTCTTC. Amino acids: CASSPGHYNEQFF. Supplemented by reference TRBV5-4 and TRBJ2-1, the full variable domain reads ETGVTQSPTHLIKTRGQQVTLRCSSQSGHNTVSWYQQALGQGPQFIFQYYREEENGRGNFPPRFSGLQFPNYSSELNVNALELDDSALYLCASSPGHYNEQFFGPGTRLTVL.

The CDR3 DNA follows: TGTGCCAGCAGCCCAAACCCGACAGTCACAGATACGCAGTATTTT. Translated, it gives CASSPNPTVTDTQYF. The rearrangement uses TRBV14 and TRBJ2-3; D perhaps matches TRBD1 (5 bases). The germline V gene has CDR1 SGHDN and CDR2 FVKESK. The CDR3 length is 15 residues. Trimming cost V 4 bases and J 2 bases, with 13 bases left between them.

This chain links TRBV2 with TRBJ1-2, with 8 bases identical to TRBD1. The J segment lost 7 bases and the V segment lost 2 bases, leaving 9 bases of the junction unmatched. Per germline, CDR1 SNHLY and CDR2 FYNNEI. The CDR3 spans 15 residues. The CDR3: CASSEYVGQGSGYTF. The CDR3 coding sequence is TGTGCCAGCAGTGAATATGTTGGACAGGGCTCTGGCTACACCTTC.

This clone was seen once. The chain links TRBV7-2 to TRBJ1-1; no reliable D call. Between the trimmed V and J ends, which lost 1 base and 4 bases, there was a span of 10 bases. The germline V gene encodes CDR1 SGHTA and CDR2 FQGNSA. This CDR3 has 14 amino acids. Here the CDR3 DNA reads TGTGCCAGCAGCTTAGATCGGAGTAGCACTGAAGCTTTCTTT. This gives the protein CASSLDRSSTEAFF.

The chain couples TRBV6-4 to TRBJ1-5; 8 bases map to TRBD1. The CDR3 is 15 residues long. In germline, CDR1 is MRHNA, CDR2 SNTAGT. V dropped 4 bases and J dropped 6; count of bases not matched to a gene: 8. The chain's CDR3 is CASSVGTGGGQPQHF. CDR3 nucleotide sequence: TGTGCCAGCAGTGTCGGGACAGGAGGGGGTCAGCCCCAGCATTTT.

As regards this clone: At one boundary the junction diverges from the germline segment, which might be a read error. The chain carries TRBV19 and TRBJ2-1; weak D call: TRBD1 (5 bases). Germline V gene sequence: CDR1 LNHDA, CDR2 SQIVND (reference sequence). This CDR3 contains 13 residues. CDR3 in DNA: TGTGCCAGTAGAATAGGGGCCAACAATGAGCAGTTCTTC. It yields the protein CASRIGANNEQFF. Based on the CDR3 plus reference TRBV19 and TRBJ2-1, the full variable domain is DGGITQSPKYLFRKEGQNVTLSCEQNLNHDAMYWYRQDPGQGLRLIYYSQIVNDFQKGDIAEGYSVSREKKESFPLTVTSAQKNPTAFYLCASRIGANNEQFFGPGTRLTVL.

This chain links TRBV18 with TRBJ2-6, with 8 bases fitting TRBD1. Trimming at V came to 1 base and at J to 0 bases, leaving 2 bases not matched to a gene. Germline V gene data show CDR1 as KGHSH and CDR2 as LQKENI. CDR3 length: 17 amino acids. The CDR3 coding sequence is TGTGCCAGCTCACCACGGGACAGGAGCTCTGGGGCCAACGTCCTGACTTTC. It encodes CASSPRDRSSGANVLTF.

This clone has just one count. The chain joins TRBV29-1 to TRBJ2-3, with D perhaps matching TRBD1 (6 bases). V lost 0 bases, J lost 0 bases, and 16 bases lay in between. Germline V lookup: CDR1 SQVTM, CDR2 ANQGSEA. The CDR3 covers 17 residues. The CDR3 DNA reads as TGCAGCGTTGAAGATCCTAGGGGGTCCGCTAGCACAGATACGCAGTATTTT. Amino acid sequence: CSVEDPRGSASTDTQYF.

This clone was seen only once. The chain joins TRBV10-2 to TRBJ1-5; 7 nucleotides match TRBD1. Germline CDR1 reads WSHSY; CDR2 reads SAAADI. This CDR3 region has 16 residues. Germline trimming cut 3 bases from V and 2 bases from J; bases unmatched to any gene: 7. As DNA, the CDR3 is TGCGCCAGCAGTGACCAGACAGGGACTGGCAATCAGCCCCAGCATTTT. Encoded protein: CASSDQTGTGNQPQHF.

This clone was recorded a few times. V and J are TRBV20-1 and TRBJ2-7, with D perhaps matching TRBD1 (5 bases). Trimming left V 3 bases short and J 6 bases short, with 12 bases between. The germline gives CDR1 DFQATT, CDR2 SNEGSKA (reference sequence). The CDR3 totals 12 residues. The CDR3 sequence is CSASPGLAEQYF. In DNA, the CDR3 is TGCAGTGCTAGTCCAGGGCTGGCCGAGCAGTACTTC.

The chain recombines TRBV5-4 with TRBJ2-1; 7 bases are a match to TRBD2. V shed 4 bases, J shed 4 bases, and the junction held 11 bases outside the gene matches. Germline CDR1 is SGHNT and CDR2 is YYREEE (reference sequence). The CDR3 sequence is 16 residues long. The CDR3 DNA reads as TGTGCCAGCAGCCGCTCGCCGGGAGGATCGTACAATGAGCAGTTCTTC. It encodes CASSRSPGGSYNEQFF.